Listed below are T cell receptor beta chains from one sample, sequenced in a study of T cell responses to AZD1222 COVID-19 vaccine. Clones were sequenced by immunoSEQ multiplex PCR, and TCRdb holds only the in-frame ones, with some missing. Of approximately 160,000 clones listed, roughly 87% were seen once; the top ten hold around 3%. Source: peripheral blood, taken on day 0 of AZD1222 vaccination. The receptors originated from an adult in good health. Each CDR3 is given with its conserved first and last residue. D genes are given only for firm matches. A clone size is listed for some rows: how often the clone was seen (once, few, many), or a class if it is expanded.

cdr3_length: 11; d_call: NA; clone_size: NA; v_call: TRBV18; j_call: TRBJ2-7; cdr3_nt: TGTGCCAGCTCACCCCAGGACCCCCTCTACTTC; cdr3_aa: CASSPQDPLYF
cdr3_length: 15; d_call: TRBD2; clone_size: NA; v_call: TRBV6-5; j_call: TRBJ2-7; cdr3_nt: TGTGCCAGCAGTCTTAGACTAGCGGGAGAGGAGAAGCAGTACTTC; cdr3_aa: CASSLRLAGEEKQYF
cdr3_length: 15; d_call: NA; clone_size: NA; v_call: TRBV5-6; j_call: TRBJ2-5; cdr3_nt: TGTGCCAGCAGCCTCTTGGAGGGTTACGGGGAGACCCAGTACTTC; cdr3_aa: CASSLLEGYGETQYF
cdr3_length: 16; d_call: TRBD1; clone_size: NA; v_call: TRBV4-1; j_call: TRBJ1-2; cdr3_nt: TGCGCCAGCAGCCTGATGGGACAGCCTCCTAACTATGGCTACACCTTC; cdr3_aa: CASSLMGQPPNYGYTF
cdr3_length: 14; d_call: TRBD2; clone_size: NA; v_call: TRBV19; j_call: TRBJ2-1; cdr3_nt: TGTGCCAGTAGTATGGTTATCCCGGGACTAGAGCAGTTCTTC; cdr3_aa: CASSMVIPGLEQFF
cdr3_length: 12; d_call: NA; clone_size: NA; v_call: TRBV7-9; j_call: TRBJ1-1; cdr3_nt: TGTGCCAGCAGCTCCGAAGGGGAGATTTCTTTCTTT; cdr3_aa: CASSSEGEISFF
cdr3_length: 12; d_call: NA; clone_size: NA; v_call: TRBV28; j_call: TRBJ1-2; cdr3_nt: TGTGCCAGCAGTCCCAGGATAGAGGGCTACACCTTC; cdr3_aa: CASSPRIEGYTF
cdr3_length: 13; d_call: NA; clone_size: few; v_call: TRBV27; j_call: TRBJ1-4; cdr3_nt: TGTGCCAGCAGTTCGAGGGTCGGGGAAAAACTGTTTTTT; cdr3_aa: CASSSRVGEKLFF
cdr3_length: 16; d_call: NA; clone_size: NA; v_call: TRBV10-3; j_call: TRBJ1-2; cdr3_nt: TGTGCCATCAGGGACGGACAGACGCAAACTCTCTATGGCTACACCTTC; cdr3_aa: CAIRDGQTQTLYGYTF
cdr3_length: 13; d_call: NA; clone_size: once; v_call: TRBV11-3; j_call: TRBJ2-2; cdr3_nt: TGTGCCAGCAGCGTGTCGAGGACCGGGGAGCTGTTTTTT; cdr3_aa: CASSVSRTGELFF
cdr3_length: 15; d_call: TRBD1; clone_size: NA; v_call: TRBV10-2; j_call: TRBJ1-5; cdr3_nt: TGCGCCAGCAGTGAATTCGACAGGGTCAATCAGCCCCAGCATTTT; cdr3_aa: CASSEFDRVNQPQHF
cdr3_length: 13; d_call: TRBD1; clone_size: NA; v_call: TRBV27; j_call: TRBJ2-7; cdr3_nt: TGTGCCAGCAGACGTACAGGGGTCTACGAGCAGTACTTC; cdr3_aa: CASRRTGVYEQYF
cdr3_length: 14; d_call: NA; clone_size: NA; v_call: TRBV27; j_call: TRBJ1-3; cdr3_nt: TGTGCCAGGCCTAGACAGTCAGGTGGAAACACCATATATTTT; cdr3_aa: CARPRQSGGNTIYF
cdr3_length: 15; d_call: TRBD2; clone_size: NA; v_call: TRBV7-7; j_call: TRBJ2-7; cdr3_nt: TGTGCCAGCAGCCCAGGACTAGTGGGGCCGTACGAGCAGTACTTC; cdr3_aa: CASSPGLVGPYEQYF
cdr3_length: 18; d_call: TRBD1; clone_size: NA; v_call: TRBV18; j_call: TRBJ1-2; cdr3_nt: TGTGCCAGCTCACCAGGACAGGGGGGGCGTGGGGCCCAAGGAGGCTACACCTTC; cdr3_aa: CASSPGQGGRGAQGGYTF
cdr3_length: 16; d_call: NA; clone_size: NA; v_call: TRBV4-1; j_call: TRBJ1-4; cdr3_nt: TGCGCCAGCAGCTCGAACGGGGTAGGGACTAATGAAAAACTGTTTTTT; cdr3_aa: CASSSNGVGTNEKLFF
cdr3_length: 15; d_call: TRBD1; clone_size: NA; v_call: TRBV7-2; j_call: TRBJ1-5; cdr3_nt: TGTGCCAGCAGTCAACGACAGGGGAGCGATCAGCCCCAGCATTTT; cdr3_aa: CASSQRQGSDQPQHF
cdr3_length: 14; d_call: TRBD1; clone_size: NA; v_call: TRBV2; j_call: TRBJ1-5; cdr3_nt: TGTGCCAGCACCCGACAGGGGGGGGATCAGCCCCAGCATTTT; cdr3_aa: CASTRQGGDQPQHF
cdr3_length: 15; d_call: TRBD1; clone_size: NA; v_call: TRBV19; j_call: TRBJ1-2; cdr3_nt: TGTGCCAGTAGTGCCTGGACAGGGGGCAGCTATGGCTACACCTTC; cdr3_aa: CASSAWTGGSYGYTF
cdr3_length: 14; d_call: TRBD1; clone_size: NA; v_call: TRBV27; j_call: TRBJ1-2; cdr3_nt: TGTGCCAGCCGAGACCAAGGGGGCTTCGGGGGCTACACCTTC; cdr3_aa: CASRDQGGFGGYTF
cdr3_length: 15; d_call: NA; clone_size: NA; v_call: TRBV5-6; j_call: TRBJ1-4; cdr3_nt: TGTGCCAGCAGCTTGGTGAATAACCCTGGCGAAAAACTGTTTTTT; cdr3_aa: CASSLVNNPGEKLFF
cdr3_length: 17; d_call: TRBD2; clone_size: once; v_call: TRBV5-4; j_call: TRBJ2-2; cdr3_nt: TGTGCCAGCAGCCCCACGGGTCGCGGGAGTGGGGCCGGGGAGCTGTTTTTT; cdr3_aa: CASSPTGRGSGAGELFF
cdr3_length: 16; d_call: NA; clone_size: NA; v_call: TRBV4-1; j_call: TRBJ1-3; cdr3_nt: TGCGCCAGCAGCCAAGATGACGGTATTTCTGGAAACACCATATATTTT; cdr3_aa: CASSQDDGISGNTIYF
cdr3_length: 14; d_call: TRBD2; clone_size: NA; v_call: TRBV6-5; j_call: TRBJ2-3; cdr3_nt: TGTGCCAGCAGGCTAGCGGGAGGCACAGATACGCAGTATTTT; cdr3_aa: CASRLAGGTDTQYF